This is a list of T cell receptor beta chains from one sample in a study of T cell responses to AZD1222 COVID-19 vaccine. Sequencing used immunoSEQ multiplex PCR; TCRdb keeps in-frame clones, though not all of them. The table includes 120,000 or so clones, roughly 87% detected once. The sequencing here drew on peripheral blood, taken on day 0 of MenACWY control vaccination. The source is an adult in good health. Both conserved end residues are trimmed from each CDR3.

j_call: TRBJ1-2
v_call: TRBV29-1
cdr3_aa: SVDRRGYGYT

j_call: TRBJ2-7
v_call: TRBV18
cdr3_aa: ASSLASVPEQY

j_call: TRBJ1-5
v_call: TRBV6-2/TRBV6-3
cdr3_aa: ASSYLSRAQH

j_call: TRBJ2-2
v_call: TRBV24-1
cdr3_aa: ATSEQGKDTGELF

j_call: TRBJ2-3
v_call: TRBV7-3
cdr3_aa: ASSLRILDTQY

j_call: TRBJ2-7
v_call: TRBV7-2
cdr3_aa: ASSLGVPSGRIYEQY

j_call: TRBJ2-1
v_call: TRBV21-1
cdr3_aa: ASSNAWGTDTYNEQF

j_call: TRBJ2-1
v_call: TRBV29-1
cdr3_aa: SVGGGQYGEQF

j_call: TRBJ1-1
v_call: TRBV27
cdr3_aa: ASSSFPPTEAF

j_call: TRBJ1-2
v_call: TRBV5-1
cdr3_aa: ASSLARGVNYGYT

j_call: TRBJ1-3
v_call: TRBV7-2
cdr3_aa: ASTGKGQGGNTIY

j_call: TRBJ2-6
v_call: TRBV3-1/TRBV3-2
cdr3_aa: ASSQVSGANVLT

j_call: TRBJ2-2
v_call: TRBV2
cdr3_aa: ASSTRTGDTGELF

j_call: TRBJ1-4
v_call: TRBV5-6
cdr3_aa: ASSSGQGGEKLF

j_call: TRBJ2-7
v_call: TRBV6-1
cdr3_aa: ASSEIRTSGEFQQY

j_call: TRBJ2-3
v_call: TRBV27
cdr3_aa: ASRFSGTDTQY

j_call: TRBJ2-3
v_call: TRBV27
cdr3_aa: ASSPRTSGGTDTQY

j_call: TRBJ2-2
v_call: TRBV28
cdr3_aa: ASSPLKGVPGELF

j_call: TRBJ2-2
v_call: TRBV5-1
cdr3_aa: ASSLGSTGELF

j_call: TRBJ2-2
v_call: TRBV19
cdr3_aa: ASSRLEANTGELF

j_call: TRBJ2-7
v_call: TRBV18
cdr3_aa: ASSPGLARGYEQY

j_call: TRBJ2-7
v_call: TRBV25-1
cdr3_aa: ASSEYGTEPYEQY

j_call: TRBJ2-5
v_call: TRBV7-2
cdr3_aa: ASSSGLAGAQSETQY

j_call: TRBJ2-5
v_call: TRBV5-1
cdr3_aa: ASSLEGRQETQY

j_call: TRBJ1-6
v_call: TRBV7-7
cdr3_aa: ASSLDSRFSGRYNSPLH

j_call: TRBJ1-2
v_call: TRBV28
cdr3_aa: ASSGIGGAGYGYT

j_call: TRBJ1-6
v_call: TRBV3-1/TRBV3-2
cdr3_aa: ASSHWDRRNSPLH

j_call: TRBJ2-4
v_call: TRBV19
cdr3_aa: ASSINRGWGKNIQY

j_call: TRBJ1-5
v_call: TRBV18
cdr3_aa: ASSAAGGGQPQH

j_call: TRBJ1-2
v_call: TRBV7-8
cdr3_aa: ASSLGTGAGYT

j_call: TRBJ2-7
v_call: TRBV6-5
cdr3_aa: ATTWGGYEQY

j_call: TRBJ1-2
v_call: TRBV2
cdr3_aa: ASSERHGYT

j_call: TRBJ2-2
v_call: TRBV19
cdr3_aa: ASSGQHDTGELF

j_call: TRBJ2-3
v_call: TRBV5-1
cdr3_aa: ASRPGPTSSTDTQY

j_call: TRBJ1-3
v_call: TRBV4-1
cdr3_aa: ASSQAGNTIY

j_call: TRBJ1-6
v_call: TRBV6-5
cdr3_aa: ASSFNRDPYNSPLH

j_call: TRBJ2-2
v_call: TRBV4-2
cdr3_aa: ASSRTSGSLNTGELF

j_call: TRBJ2-7
v_call: TRBV28
cdr3_aa: ASSFSGLMSHEQY

j_call: TRBJ2-3
v_call: TRBV27
cdr3_aa: ASSLYRDGGGTDTQY

j_call: TRBJ2-2
v_call: TRBV6-4
cdr3_aa: ASSDPGQGRTGELF

j_call: TRBJ2-7
v_call: TRBV27
cdr3_aa: ASRSTGRWGYEQY

j_call: TRBJ2-7
v_call: TRBV4-1
cdr3_aa: ASSHGPSGLYEQY